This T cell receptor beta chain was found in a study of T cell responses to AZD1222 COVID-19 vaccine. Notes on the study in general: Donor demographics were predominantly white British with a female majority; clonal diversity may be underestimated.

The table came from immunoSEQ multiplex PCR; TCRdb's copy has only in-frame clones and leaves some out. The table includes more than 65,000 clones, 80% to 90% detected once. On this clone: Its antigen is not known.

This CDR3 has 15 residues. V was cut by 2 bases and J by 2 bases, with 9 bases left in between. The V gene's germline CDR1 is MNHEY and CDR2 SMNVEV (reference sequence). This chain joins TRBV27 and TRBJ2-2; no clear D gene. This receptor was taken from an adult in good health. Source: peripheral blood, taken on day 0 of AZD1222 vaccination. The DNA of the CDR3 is TGTGCCAGCAGTTTACGACAAGTAAACACCGGGGAGCTGTTTTTT. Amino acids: CASSLRQVNTGELFF.